These T cell receptor beta chains were read from a single sample in a study of blood T cell repertoires in COVID-19. The repertoire was sequenced with immunoSEQ multiplex PCR; TCRdb's copy has only in-frame clones and lacks some. The sample holds around 83,000 clones, around 89% seen once. The sample taken for sequencing was peripheral blood. The receptor set was obtained from a man aged 65 to 85 with active or convalescent COVID-19. Both conserved end residues are part of each CDR3. A D gene is named only where the DNA matches it firmly. The size of a clone is reported for some rows only, either as once, few or many, or as a class for expanded clones.

J gene: TRBJ1-2; V gene: TRBV30; clone size: -; D gene: TRBD1; CDR3 length: 14; CDR3 protein: CAWSPGQGAYGYTF; CDR3 DNA: TGTGCCTGGAGTCCAGGACAGGGTGCCTATGGCTACACCTTC
J gene: TRBJ2-7; V gene: TRBV20-1; clone size: once; D gene: -; CDR3 length: 11; CDR3 protein: CSAPGAYEQYF; CDR3 DNA: TGCAGTGCACCAGGGGCGTACGAGCAGTACTTC
J gene: TRBJ2-1; V gene: TRBV6-4; clone size: -; D gene: TRBD1; CDR3 length: 13; CDR3 protein: CASSRLDRGEQFF; CDR3 DNA: TGTGCCAGCAGCCGACTGGACAGGGGTGAGCAGTTCTTC
J gene: TRBJ2-7; V gene: TRBV19; clone size: -; D gene: -; CDR3 length: 15; CDR3 protein: CASSMGASGPYEQYF; CDR3 DNA: TGTGCCAGTAGTATGGGGGCTAGCGGTCCCTACGAGCAGTACTTC
J gene: TRBJ2-2; V gene: TRBV10-3; clone size: -; D gene: TRBD2; CDR3 length: 15; CDR3 protein: CATQRPGGRTGELFF; CDR3 DNA: TGTGCCACCCAACGTCCGGGAGGGAGGACCGGGGAGCTGTTTTTT
J gene: TRBJ1-4; V gene: TRBV12-2; clone size: -; D gene: -; CDR3 length: 16; CDR3 protein: CASRFTQGATNEKLFF; CDR3 DNA: TGTGCAAGTCGCTTCACACAGGGAGCAACTAATGAAAAACTGTTTTTT
J gene: TRBJ1-3; V gene: TRBV30; clone size: -; D gene: -; CDR3 length: 16; CDR3 protein: CAWSRGDRSAGNTIYF; CDR3 DNA: TGTGCCTGGAGTCGGGGCGACAGGAGTGCTGGAAACACCATATATTTT
J gene: TRBJ2-7; V gene: TRBV12-3/TRBV12-4; clone size: once; D gene: -; CDR3 length: 12; CDR3 protein: CASGWTLGEQYF; CDR3 DNA: TGTGCCAGCGGGTGGACTCTCGGCGAGCAGTACTTC
J gene: TRBJ1-2; V gene: TRBV27; clone size: -; D gene: TRBD1; CDR3 length: 14; CDR3 protein: CASSRQGGNYGYTF; CDR3 DNA: TGTGCCAGCAGCCGACAGGGGGGTAACTATGGCTACACCTTC
J gene: TRBJ1-2; V gene: TRBV7-9; clone size: -; D gene: -; CDR3 length: 15; CDR3 protein: CASSLTERGLYGYTF; CDR3 DNA: TGTGCCAGCAGCTTAACGGAGCGGGGCTTATATGGCTACACCTTC
J gene: TRBJ1-6; V gene: TRBV30; clone size: -; D gene: -; CDR3 length: 11; CDR3 protein: CAWSVPGSLHF; CDR3 DNA: TGTGCCTGGAGTGTACCTGGGAGTCTCCACTTT
J gene: TRBJ2-7; V gene: TRBV5-5; clone size: -; D gene: -; CDR3 length: 13; CDR3 protein: CASSSGHAYEQYF; CDR3 DNA: TGTGCCAGCAGCTCGGGACATGCCTACGAGCAGTACTTC
J gene: TRBJ2-1; V gene: TRBV6-2/TRBV6-3; clone size: -; D gene: -; CDR3 length: 12; CDR3 protein: CASSYRSQGQFF; CDR3 DNA: TGTGCCAGCAGTTACCGTAGCCAGGGGCAGTTCTTC
J gene: TRBJ2-7; V gene: TRBV27; clone size: -; D gene: TRBD1; CDR3 length: 14; CDR3 protein: CASSTRDRYYEQYF; CDR3 DNA: TGTGCCAGCAGTACCCGGGACAGATACTACGAGCAGTACTTC
J gene: TRBJ2-5; V gene: TRBV5-4; clone size: -; D gene: TRBD2; CDR3 length: 15; CDR3 protein: CASRPGLAGQETQYF; CDR3 DNA: TGTGCCAGCAGGCCGGGACTAGCGGGACAAGAGACCCAGTACTTC
J gene: TRBJ1-5; V gene: TRBV15; clone size: -; D gene: TRBD1; CDR3 length: 13; CDR3 protein: CATSRTGREPQHF; CDR3 DNA: TGTGCCACCAGCAGGACAGGGCGAGAGCCCCAGCATTTT
J gene: TRBJ2-7; V gene: TRBV7-2; clone size: once; D gene: -; CDR3 length: 15; CDR3 protein: CASTLRATGFYEQYF; CDR3 DNA: TGTGCCAGCACCCTTAGGGCCACAGGGTTTTACGAGCAGTACTTC
J gene: TRBJ2-7; V gene: TRBV14; clone size: -; D gene: -; CDR3 length: 15; CDR3 protein: CASSQDLIAAYEQYF; CDR3 DNA: TGTGCCAGCAGCCAAGATCTTATTGCGGCCTACGAGCAGTACTTC
J gene: TRBJ1-4; V gene: TRBV6-5; clone size: -; D gene: -; CDR3 length: 13; CDR3 protein: CASARTTNEKLFF; CDR3 DNA: TGTGCCAGCGCTAGGACAACTAATGAAAAACTGTTTTTT
J gene: TRBJ2-7; V gene: TRBV3-1/TRBV3-2; clone size: few; D gene: -; CDR3 length: 14; CDR3 protein: CASSQGSGSYEQYF; CDR3 DNA: TGTGCCAGCAGCCAAGGGAGCGGCTCCTACGAGCAGTACTTC
J gene: TRBJ1-2; V gene: TRBV5-1; clone size: -; D gene: -; CDR3 length: 11; CDR3 protein: CASGGNYGYTF; CDR3 DNA: TGCGCCAGCGGCGGGAACTATGGCTACACCTTC
J gene: TRBJ1-5; V gene: TRBV20-1; clone size: -; D gene: -; CDR3 length: 10; CDR3 protein: CSARREAQHF; CDR3 DNA: TGCAGTGCTAGGCGGGAGGCCCAGCATTTT
J gene: TRBJ1-1; V gene: TRBV7-3; clone size: -; D gene: -; CDR3 length: 14; CDR3 protein: CASSFSVQDTEAFF; CDR3 DNA: TGTGCCAGCAGCTTCTCGGTGCAGGACACTGAAGCTTTCTTT
J gene: TRBJ1-2; V gene: TRBV20-1; clone size: few; D gene: -; CDR3 length: 11; CDR3 protein: CSASDSYGYTF; CDR3 DNA: TGCAGTGCTAGTGACAGCTATGGCTACACCTTC
J gene: TRBJ1-6; V gene: TRBV9; clone size: once; D gene: -; CDR3 length: 13; CDR3 protein: CASTSSEGSPLHF; CDR3 DNA: TGTGCCAGCACCTCGTCCGAGGGTTCACCCCTCCACTTT
J gene: TRBJ2-2; V gene: TRBV9; clone size: once; D gene: TRBD2; CDR3 length: 17; CDR3 protein: CASSVAPGLVTTGELFF; CDR3 DNA: TGTGCCAGCAGCGTAGCTCCGGGACTAGTAACGACCGGGGAGCTGTTTTTT
J gene: TRBJ1-1; V gene: TRBV7-2; clone size: -; D gene: -; CDR3 length: 15; CDR3 protein: CASSLALRGGPEAFF; CDR3 DNA: TGTGCCAGCAGCTTAGCGCTAAGGGGGGGACCTGAAGCTTTCTTT
J gene: TRBJ1-1; V gene: TRBV5-6; clone size: -; D gene: -; CDR3 length: 14; CDR3 protein: CASSLGGPNTEAFF; CDR3 DNA: TGTGCCAGCAGCTTGGGGGGGCCGAACACTGAAGCTTTCTTT
J gene: TRBJ2-7; V gene: TRBV7-8; clone size: -; D gene: TRBD2; CDR3 length: 15; CDR3 protein: CASSLRGSGRYEQYF; CDR3 DNA: TGTGCCAGCAGCTTACGGGGTAGCGGGAGGTACGAGCAGTACTTC
J gene: TRBJ2-5; V gene: TRBV4-2; clone size: -; D gene: TRBD2; CDR3 length: 14; CDR3 protein: CASSPGGSGETQYF; CDR3 DNA: TGTGCCAGCAGCCCGGGGGGTTCGGGGGAGACCCAGTACTTC
J gene: TRBJ1-4; V gene: TRBV27; clone size: once; D gene: -; CDR3 length: 14; CDR3 protein: CASSFGGSNEKLFF; CDR3 DNA: TGTGCCAGCAGCTTCGGGGGATCTAATGAAAAACTGTTTTTT
J gene: TRBJ1-5; V gene: TRBV28; clone size: -; D gene: -; CDR3 length: 17; CDR3 protein: CASTPPQTVDSNQPQHF; CDR3 DNA: TGTGCCAGCACCCCACCGCAGACAGTGGATAGCAATCAGCCCCAGCATTTT
J gene: TRBJ2-1; V gene: TRBV18; clone size: -; D gene: TRBD2; CDR3 length: 16; CDR3 protein: CASSPGGTSGYNEQFF; CDR3 DNA: TGTGCCAGCTCACCGGGCGGGACTAGCGGTTACAATGAGCAGTTCTTC
J gene: TRBJ1-1; V gene: TRBV3-1/TRBV3-2; clone size: -; D gene: TRBD1; CDR3 length: 16; CDR3 protein: CASSEGTGVWNTEAFF; CDR3 DNA: TGTGCCAGCAGCGAGGGGACAGGGGTATGGAACACTGAAGCTTTCTTT
J gene: TRBJ1-2; V gene: TRBV10-3; clone size: -; D gene: TRBD1; CDR3 length: 14; CDR3 protein: CATQNGQGDYGYTF; CDR3 DNA: TGTGCCACCCAAAACGGACAGGGGGACTATGGCTACACCTTC
J gene: TRBJ1-1; V gene: TRBV18; clone size: -; D gene: -; CDR3 length: 14; CDR3 protein: CASSPMGGETEAFF; CDR3 DNA: TGTGCCAGCTCACCAATGGGGGGGGAGACTGAAGCTTTCTTT
J gene: TRBJ1-4; V gene: TRBV28; clone size: -; D gene: -; CDR3 length: 14; CDR3 protein: CASRRHPMDEKLFF; CDR3 DNA: TGTGCCAGCCGACGACACCCGATGGATGAAAAACTGTTTTTT
J gene: TRBJ2-1; V gene: TRBV14; clone size: -; D gene: TRBD2; CDR3 length: 18; CDR3 protein: CASSPASGRLWGSGEQFF; CDR3 DNA: TGTGCCAGCAGCCCCGCTAGCGGGAGGCTCTGGGGAAGCGGTGAGCAGTTCTTC
J gene: TRBJ1-2; V gene: TRBV7-9; clone size: -; D gene: -; CDR3 length: 12; CDR3 protein: CASSPPEGGYTF; CDR3 DNA: TGTGCCAGCAGCCCTCCGGAGGGGGGCTACACCTTC
J gene: TRBJ2-3; V gene: TRBV19; clone size: -; D gene: -; CDR3 length: 16; CDR3 protein: CASSIGGGGPTDTQYF; CDR3 DNA: TGTGCCAGTAGTATTGGGGGAGGTGGTCCCACAGATACGCAGTATTTT
J gene: TRBJ1-2; V gene: TRBV29-1; clone size: -; D gene: -; CDR3 length: 16; CDR3 protein: CSVYHSGSPSNYGYTF; CDR3 DNA: TGCAGCGTTTACCACAGCGGATCTCCTTCTAACTATGGCTACACCTTC
J gene: TRBJ2-7; V gene: TRBV19; clone size: -; D gene: -; CDR3 length: 14; CDR3 protein: CASSIQQGLGEQYF; CDR3 DNA: TGTGCCAGTAGTATTCAGCAGGGCTTAGGCGAGCAGTACTTC
J gene: TRBJ1-1; V gene: TRBV3-1/TRBV3-2; clone size: -; D gene: -; CDR3 length: 13; CDR3 protein: CASSPGGGTEAFF; CDR3 DNA: TGTGCCAGCAGCCCAGGCGGGGGCACTGAAGCTTTCTTT
J gene: TRBJ1-1; V gene: TRBV6-2/TRBV6-3; clone size: once; D gene: -; CDR3 length: 13; CDR3 protein: CASSYFAQSEAFF; CDR3 DNA: TGTGCCAGCAGTTATTTCGCCCAGTCTGAAGCTTTCTTT
J gene: TRBJ1-3; V gene: TRBV6-1; clone size: -; D gene: -; CDR3 length: 14; CDR3 protein: CASSDRSSGNTIYF; CDR3 DNA: TGTGCCAGCAGTGACAGAAGCTCTGGAAACACCATATATTTT
J gene: TRBJ1-2; V gene: TRBV11-2; clone size: -; D gene: -; CDR3 length: 12; CDR3 protein: CASSWGGTGYTF; CDR3 DNA: TGTGCCAGCAGCTGGGGGGGCACTGGCTACACCTTC
J gene: TRBJ1-1; V gene: TRBV6-1; clone size: -; D gene: TRBD1; CDR3 length: 15; CDR3 protein: CASSEGDRPNTEAFF; CDR3 DNA: TGTGCCAGCAGTGAAGGGGACAGGCCGAACACTGAAGCTTTCTTT
J gene: TRBJ1-2; V gene: TRBV5-1; clone size: -; D gene: -; CDR3 length: 15; CDR3 protein: CASSLDRADNYGYTF; CDR3 DNA: TGCGCCAGCAGCTTGGACAGGGCGGACAACTATGGCTACACCTTC